The 3 T cell receptor beta chains below all came from one sample that was sequenced in a study of CD8 T cells in ankylosing spondylitis. Each CDR3 protein is one row after TCRdb ran MiXCR on the 5' RACE reads. The sample has 200,000 to 300,000 distinct CDR3 sequences; about 10% are singletons. Material for sequencing was blood, either unsorted or a sorted T cell fraction (not recorded which). These receptor sequences come from a male donor with ankylosing spondylitis or in good health (not recorded which).

The rearrangement links TRBV12-3 or TRBV12-4 to TRBJ2-6; D unresolved. The ends were cut back, 7 bases at V and 1 base at J, with 11 bases in the middle. This CDR3 region has 15 residues. CDR3: CASKFSVSGANVLTF. The CDR3 bases are TGTGCCAGCAAGTTCTCGGTATCTGGGGCCAACGTCCTGACTTTC.

At least ten counts were recorded for this clonotype. This CDR3 reads CSASVQGAGTDTQYF. CDR3 nucleotide sequence: TGCAGTGCTAGCGTCCAGGGGGCAGGGACAGATACGCAGTATTTT. This sequence joins TRBV20-1 and TRBJ2-3; TRBD1 agrees at 8 bases. The germline CDR1 and CDR2 sequences are DFQATT and SNEGSKA (reference sequence). The CDR3 sequence is 15 residues long. Unmatched junction bases numbered 8, after V lost 3 bases and J lost 3 bases.

The sample holds many counts of this clonotype. CDR3 protein: CSARSSGREYEQFF. The CDR3 coding sequence is TGCAGTGCTAGATCATCGGGGCGGGAGTACGAGCAGTTCTTC. The J gene is TRBJ2-1, the V gene TRBV20-1; 7 bases line up with TRBD2. The CDR3 consists of 14 residues. Germline values: CDR1 DFQATT, CDR2 SNEGSKA (reference sequence). Trimming cost V 2 bases and J 10 bases; bases outside gene matches: 11.